The 5 T cell receptor beta chains below come from one sample, sequenced in a study of T cells expressing NK-cell markers. TCRdb re-called the 5' RACE reads and catalogs CDR3 proteins one per entry, DNA excluded. The table counts 160,000 or so distinct CDR3 sequences; approximately 17% lies in the top ten. Sequencing was carried out using blood T cells: a sorted CD56 or NKG2C T cell subset, CD4+ or CD8+ T cells, or bulk PBMC T cells (not recorded which). The receptors were gathered from a woman aged 18 to 75 in good health.

J is TRBJ2-1 and V is TRBV12-3 or TRBV12-4. This CDR3 is 11 amino acids long. CDR3 sequence: CASSLTYEQFF.

The chain couples TRBV12-3 or TRBV12-4 to TRBJ2-5. The length of the CDR3 is 14 residues. This CDR3 is CASRNNRLRETQYF.

V gene TRBV10-3 combines with J gene TRBJ2-7; TCRdb picks TRBD1, but there is no DNA to check that call. CDR1 is ENHRY and CDR2 is SYGVKD in the germline V gene. The CDR3 contains 14 residues. The CDR3 spells CAISQTGTTYEQYF.

The V and J genes are TRBV7-8 and TRBJ1-5; TCRdb returns TRBD1, unconfirmable since there is no DNA. The germline CDR1 and CDR2 sequences are SGHVS and FQNEAQ. The CDR3 has 16 residues. The CDR3 loop is CASSLSRGLTNQPQHF.

The CDR3 sequence is CASSLDRGDIAKNIQYF. The genes are TRBV5-1 and TRBJ2-4; TCRdb calls TRBD1, which cannot be checked without DNA. The CDR3 spans 17 residues. Germline-derived CDR1 and CDR2 are SGHRS and YFSETQ.